A single TCR beta chain is shown here with its context. The antigen is unknown. The sample is drawn from a study of OX40 agonist ivuxolimab in advanced cancers. At the level of the study: The dose-escalation group included hepatocellular carcinoma, melanoma, renal cell carcinoma and head and neck cancer.

Germline-derived CDR1 and CDR2 are SGHKS and YYEKEE (reference sequence). CDR3 length: 13 residues. V was trimmed by 0 bases and J by 6 bases, leaving 6 bases between them. Study observations and caveats: CD4+ T cells averaged fewer expanded clones than CD8+ T cells. At 0.1 to 3.0 mg/kg and by week 6, clonal expansion occurred in CD4+ and CD8+ blood T cells.

Produced via immunoSEQ multiplex PCR; TCRdb's table is partial and in-frame only. The repertoire holds under 55,000 clones, with 85% to 90% as singletons. The TCR was taken from an adult with an advanced solid tumor such as melanoma, head and neck, liver or kidney cancer. The rearrangement links TRBV5-5 to TRBJ1-4; D is unresolved. This specimen consisted of CD4+ or CD8+ T cells sorted from blood, obtained in a trial of the OX40 agonist ivuxolimab. The CDR3 DNA sequence: TGTGCCAGCAGCTTGGGTTCGGATGAAAAACTGTTTTTT. Protein product: CASSLGSDEKLFF.